This is a list of T cell receptor beta chains from one sample in a study of T cell responses to AZD1222 COVID-19 vaccine. TCRdb's copy holds only in-frame clones and misses some; the assay was immunoSEQ multiplex PCR. The table shows tens of thousands of clones, with roughly 93% occurring only once. Sample: peripheral blood, taken on day 0 of AZD1222 vaccination. The receptors shown here come from an adult in good health. Both conserved end residues are part of each CDR3. Each record gives: J gene, V gene, D gene, clone size, CDR3 DNA, CDR3 protein. A D gene is named only where the DNA matches it firmly. A row's size may be missing; if present it is once, few, many or a size class.

>TRBJ2-7|TRBV12-5|TRBD1|once
TGTGCTAGTGGTTCGGGACGACAGGGGGTTTACGAGCAGTACTTC
CASGSGRQGVYEQYF
>TRBJ1-3|TRBV6-5|-|-
TGTGCCAGCAGTTACGCCTTTTCTAACTCTGGAAACACCATATATTTT
CASSYAFSNSGNTIYF
>TRBJ2-2|TRBV7-9|TRBD2|once
TGTGCCAGCAGAGATCGACCGGGACTAGCGATGGGGGAGCTGTTTTTT
CASRDRPGLAMGELFF
>TRBJ2-7|TRBV18|TRBD1|-
TGTGCCAGCTCACCGCCCGACAGGGGGCGCGAATACGAGCAGTACTTC
CASSPPDRGREYEQYF
>TRBJ2-7|TRBV21-1|-|-
TGTGCCAGCAGCAAAGGGGAGGGTGTTTACGAGCAGTACTTC
CASSKGEGVYEQYF
>TRBJ1-2|TRBV5-5|-|-
TGTGCCAGCAGCCCTCAACGGGGGGGAAACTATGGCTACACCTTC
CASSPQRGGNYGYTF
>TRBJ2-2|TRBV7-9|-|once
TGTGCCAGCAGCTTCCAGGGAATAATCGGGGAGCTGTTTTTT
CASSFQGIIGELFF
>TRBJ1-5|TRBV7-9|-|-
TGTGCCAGCAGCTCTCAAGAGGGGGGCTGGAGCAATCAGCCCCAGCATTTT
CASSSQEGGWSNQPQHF
>TRBJ2-7|TRBV6-2/TRBV6-3|-|-
TGTGCCAGCAGTTACCACTCCTACGAGCAGTACTTC
CASSYHSYEQYF
>TRBJ2-1|TRBV11-3|TRBD2|-
TGTGCCAGCAGCTTAGGTAGCGGGGGCCCTAACTACAATGAGCAGTTCTTC
CASSLGSGGPNYNEQFF
>TRBJ1-6|TRBV24-1|TRBD1|once
TGTGCCACCAGTGCGGGGACAGCCAATTCACCCCTCCACTTT
CATSAGTANSPLHF
>TRBJ2-7|TRBV5-1|TRBD1|-
TGCGCCAGCAGCGAAACTCCGGGACAGGGTAGCTACGAGCAGTACTTC
CASSETPGQGSYEQYF
>TRBJ2-5|TRBV11-3|-|-
TGTGCCAGCAGCCTTACCGGGACCACCCAGTACTTC
CASSLTGTTQYF
>TRBJ1-1|TRBV18|-|-
TGTGCCAGCTCACTTTCGGTGAACACTGAAGCTTTCTTT
CASSLSVNTEAFF
>TRBJ1-4|TRBV10-3|-|-
TGTGCCACCCGGGGGGTTCCTAATGAAAAACTGTTTTTT
CATRGVPNEKLFF
>TRBJ2-5|TRBV7-3|-|-
TGTGCCAGCAGCGAGGCGTGGGGCGAGACCCAGTACTTC
CASSEAWGETQYF
>TRBJ2-7|TRBV27|-|-
TGTGCCAGCAGCAGGACTCCCTTCTCCTACGAGCAGTACTTC
CASSRTPFSYEQYF
>TRBJ1-4|TRBV7-2|-|-
TGTGCCAGCAGCTTAAGAGGTGGGGAAAATGAAAAACTGTTTTTT
CASSLRGGENEKLFF
>TRBJ2-1|TRBV5-8|-|-
TGTGCCAGCAGCTTGGCCACGATCAGTTCCTACAATGAGCAGTTCTTC
CASSLATISSYNEQFF
>TRBJ2-7|TRBV2|-|-
TGTGCCAGCAGTGAAGCGGAGTTACCCGAGCAGTACTTC
CASSEAELPEQYF
>TRBJ2-7|TRBV7-2|TRBD2|-
TGTGCCAGCAGCACCCCGGGGGGGGCGCGTGAGCAGTACTTC
CASSTPGGAREQYF
>TRBJ1-2|TRBV5-1|-|-
TGCGCCAGCAGCTTTAACGTGTGGGTCCCGGCTAACTATGGCTACACCTTC
CASSFNVWVPANYGYTF
>TRBJ1-1|TRBV2|-|-
TGTGCCAGCAATAGGGAAGGTAACACTGAAGCTTTCTTT
CASNREGNTEAFF
>TRBJ1-2|TRBV5-1|-|-
TGCGCCAGCAGCTTTGGGGAGTATAACTATGGCTACACCTTC
CASSFGEYNYGYTF
>TRBJ2-2|TRBV2|TRBD2|-
TGTGCCAGCAGTGCGGGGACTAGTGGTACCGGGGAGCTGTTTTTT
CASSAGTSGTGELFF
>TRBJ1-1|TRBV2|-|-
TGTGCCACTCAGGGGAACACTGAAGCTTTCTTT
CATQGNTEAFF
>TRBJ1-2|TRBV5-1|TRBD1|-
TGCGCCAGCAGGGCAGACGAGGGACAGATTATCACCTTC
CASRADEGQIITF
>TRBJ1-1|TRBV3-1/TRBV3-2|-|-
TGTGCCAGCAGCCTTGGACTGATGAACACTGAAGCTTTCTTT
CASSLGLMNTEAFF
>TRBJ1-1|TRBV7-8|-|-
TGTGCCAGCAGCCACGCGGTGAACACTGAAGCTTTCTTT
CASSHAVNTEAFF
>TRBJ1-5|TRBV12-3/TRBV12-4|-|-
TGTGCCAGCAGCTTAGGGGAGTATCAGCCCCAGCATTTT
CASSLGEYQPQHF
>TRBJ1-4|TRBV7-2|-|-
TGTGCCAGCAGCTTGGGGGGGCTGAATGAAAAACTGTTTTTT
CASSLGGLNEKLFF
>TRBJ1-5|TRBV30|-|-
TGTGCCTGGAGTGTAGATGGCAGTCAGCCCCAGCATTTT
CAWSVDGSQPQHF
>TRBJ1-5|TRBV7-2|-|-
TGTGCCAGCAGCTCCCGGGTCGATCAGCCCCAGCATTTT
CASSSRVDQPQHF
>TRBJ2-7|TRBV28|TRBD1|-
TGTGCCAGCACCACGACAGGGGGCAGTTACGAGCAGTACTTC
CASTTTGGSYEQYF
>TRBJ2-7|TRBV6-5|-|-
TGTGCCAGCAGTAGGGACTGGCTCTACGAGCAGTACTTC
CASSRDWLYEQYF
>TRBJ1-2|TRBV28|TRBD1|-
TGTGCCAGCAGTTTACCTCTTCCGGGACAGGGGAACTATGGCTACACCTTC
CASSLPLPGQGNYGYTF
>TRBJ2-6|TRBV5-1|TRBD1|once
TGCGCCAGCAGCTCCCGGGACAGGACCTCTGGGGCCAACGTCCTGACTTTC
CASSSRDRTSGANVLTF
>TRBJ1-5|TRBV10-3|-|-
TGTGCCATCAAGCCGGATAGCAATCAGCCCCAGCATTTT
CAIKPDSNQPQHF
>TRBJ2-7|TRBV6-2/TRBV6-3|-|-
TGTGCCAGCAGTTCAGAGGGAACCAACTACGAGCAGTACTTC
CASSSEGTNYEQYF
>TRBJ1-1|TRBV7-2|-|once
TGTGCCAGCAGCAGACGGGGGATCACTGAAGCTTTCTTT
CASSRRGITEAFF